Given below is one T cell receptor (beta chain) in context. As processed by the authors: Scientists estimated how many nucleated cells there were by amplifying reference gene primers. TCRdb keeps only in-frame clones here, not all; method: immunoSEQ multiplex PCR. From that table come the V and J calls and clone size; the DNA was used to work out D and trimming. The table includes 350,000 to 450,000 clones, 80% to 95% detected once. This specimen comes from a study of blood T cell repertoires in COVID-19. As for the study in general: Material from acute and convalescent COVID-19 was sourced from the United States, Italy and Spain. In each case, the material was cDNA or gDNA derived from T cells, B-cell-depleted T cells, or PBMCs.

CDR1 is LNHDA and CDR2 is SQIVND in the germline V gene (reference sequence). The CDR3 length is 13 residues. V gave up 7 bases and J gave up 3 bases, with 12 bases separating them. The sequenced sample consisted of PBMCs or T cells enriched from blood (not recorded which). The TCR was taken from a woman aged 40-49 years who had been exposed to COVID-19. The chain recombines TRBV19 with TRBJ1-2, with D possibly being TRBD1 (5 bases). CDR3 region: CASTGSQYYGYTF. As DNA, the CDR3 is TGTGCCAGTACAGGGTCGCAATACTATGGCTACACCTTC.